The 13 T cell receptor beta chains in this list originate from one sample, sequenced in a study of blood T cells in healthy people across ages. Sample-barcoded 5' priming and a J-beta primer mix drove a second PCR of roughly 6 to 12 cycles. TCRdb ran MiXCR on the 5' RACE reads and lists one entry per CDR3 protein. Of 650,000 to 800,000 distinct CDR3 sequences in the sample, roughly 44% were seen once. Sample: blood. The source of these receptors is a man in his 60s in good health.

This clonotype was observed a handful of times. V is TRBV9 and J is TRBJ2-3; a possible D gene is TRBD2 (6 bases). CDR1 SGDLS and CDR2 YYNGEE come from the germline V gene. The CDR3 covers 13 residues. V lost 0 bases to trimming and J lost 6 bases, with 8 bases between them. The CDR3 DNA follows: TGTGCCAGCAGCGTAGGTGGGGGGGATACGCAGTATTTT. It specifies CASSVGGGDTQYF.

The chain couples TRBV12-3 or TRBV12-4 to TRBJ1-1, with D uncertain. The CDR3 spans 11 residues. The germline V and J ends were trimmed by 6 bases and 4 bases, with 6 bases remaining between them. CDR3 nucleotides: TGTGCCAGCAGCCGGGTCACTGAAGCTTTCTTT. Protein sequence: CASSRVTEAFF.

The sample holds a few counts of this clonotype. This chain joins TRBV25-1 and TRBJ2-1; tentatively, D is TRBD1 (5 bases). The CDR3 extends over 13 amino acids. V lost 1 base and J lost 10, with 11 bases in between. Looked up from germline, CDR1 is MGHDK and CDR2 is SYGVNS. The CDR3 reads CASSESAGWEQFF. CDR3 coding DNA: TGTGCCAGCAGTGAATCGGCAGGGTGGGAGCAGTTCTTC.

The chain has TRBV5-1 and TRBJ2-5; 8 bases map to TRBD2. The CDR3 length is 13 residues. The V gene end was trimmed by 4 bases and the J gene end by 4 bases; junction bases not matched to a gene: 3. Germline CDR1 SGHRS, CDR2 YFSETQ. CDR3 bases: TGCGCCAGCAGCACTGGACTAGCAGAGACCCAGTACTTC. Translation: CASSTGLAETQYF.

This clonotype was counted between two and nine times. V usage is TRBV27 and J usage is TRBJ2-1, with TRBD2 matching over 7 bases. The CDR3 has 13 residues. With V trimmed by 8 bases and J by 1 base, 2 bases remained unmatched. In germline, CDR1 is MNHEY, CDR2 SMNVEV (reference sequence). For the CDR3, the DNA is TGTGCCAGCCGACTAGCTTCCTACAATGAGCAGTTCTTC. It translates to CASRLASYNEQFF.

Turning to this clonotype: This may come from a read error, since a much larger clone is one base off. The V gene is TRBV10-3, the J gene TRBJ2-1; D might be TRBD2 (6 bases). The CDR3 extends over 14 amino acids. V lost 0 bases and J lost 13, with 16 bases in between. Germline loops: CDR1 ENHRY, CDR2 SYGVKD. CDR3 in DNA: TGTGCCATCAGTGAGTCGGGTGGCCGGGAGACCCAGTTCTTC. Residues: CAISESGGRETQFF.

The V and J genes are TRBV20-1 and TRBJ2-1; no definite D call. Germline V gives CDR1 DFQATT, CDR2 SNEGSKA (reference sequence). The CDR3 covers 12 residues. Trimming took 3 bases from V and 7 from J, leaving 10 bases between them. CDR3 sequence: CSASIRSNEQFF. The CDR3 DNA is TGCAGTGCTAGCATAAGATCAAATGAGCAGTTCTTC.

The chain is built from TRBV25-1 and TRBJ1-2; 7 bases map to TRBD1. There are 16 residues in the CDR3. The V and J ends lost 4 bases and 5 bases, in that order; junction bases with no gene match: 13. Germline V gene sequence: CDR1 MGHDK, CDR2 SYGVNS. The CDR3 protein is CASSGGLTGEGYGYTF. CDR3 nucleotide sequence: TGTGCCAGCAGTGGGGGCCTCACAGGGGAAGGATATGGCTACACCTTC.

V and J are TRBV6-2 or TRBV6-3 and TRBJ2-7, with a possible D match to TRBD2 (5 bases). CDR1 and CDR2 from the germline V gene are MNHEY and SVGEGT. This CDR3 region has 13 residues. V lost 11 bases and J lost 7, with 21 bases in between. The CDR3 nucleotides read TGTGCCGGATCAGCGGAAATCTACAATGAGCAGTACTTC. Residues: CAGSAEIYNEQYF.

This clonotype has a handful of counts. This may arise from a read error, as a much more abundant clone is one base away. The rearrangement uses TRBV7-2 and TRBJ2-7; possible D gene TRBD1, 5 bases. This CDR3 spans 13 amino acids. Per the germline V gene, CDR1 is SGHTA and CDR2 is FQGNSA. The DNA for the CDR3 is TGTGCCAGCAGTCGGACATACACCTACGGGCAGTACTTC. Amino acid sequence: CASSRTYTYGQYF.

The rearrangement uses TRBV20-1 and TRBJ1-2; D gene uncertain. CDR1 is DFQATT, CDR2 SNEGSKA, per germline (reference sequence). The CDR3 has 14 residues. The V end was cut by 3 bases, the J end by 4 bases, with 15 bases between. The CDR3 coding sequence is TGCAGTGCTAGTCGATCGTCGGGTCTCTATGGCTACACCTTC. Protein sequence: CSASRSSGLYGYTF.

The sample holds one count of this clonotype. The chain combines TRBV4-1 with TRBJ2-7; D perhaps matches TRBD1 (7 bases). The V end lost 2 bases, the J end lost 3 bases, and 17 bases lay between the germline ends. The germline gives CDR1 MGHRA, CDR2 YSYEKL. This CDR3 has 16 amino acids. The CDR3 DNA is TGCGCCAGCAGCCAAACATTGGCAGGGGGGTTCTACGAGCAGTACTTC. Residues: CASSQTLAGGFYEQYF.

The chain combines TRBV7-2 with TRBJ2-7, with D tentatively TRBD1 (5 bases). Germline CDR1 SGHTA, CDR2 FQGNSA. The CDR3 loop spans 13 amino acids. Trimming cost V 4 bases and J 2 bases, with 9 bases left between them. In DNA, the CDR3 is TGTGCCAGCAGCTCCCGACAGACCTACGAGCAGTACTTC. Its protein product is CASSSRQTYEQYF.